This T cell receptor (beta chain) comes out of a study of siplizumab effects on memory and regulatory T cells (dated by TCRdb to about 2019). General notes on the study: The study looked at the effect of siplizumab, an anti-CD2 antibody, on alloreactive T-cell subsets in allogeneic mixed lymphocyte reactions made from human PBMCs. Overall study results and their limits: Among mappable alloreactive CD4+ clones, the Treg-derived fraction averaged about 70% with siplizumab versus 25% to 30% in control reactions. Because sequences at frequencies below about 10^-5 were poorly captured, only a minor fraction of alloreactive clones could be mapped back to unstimulated subsets. Siplizumab significantly reduced the cumulative frequency of alloreactive sequences traceable to unstimulated CD4+ memory T cells. No functional confirmation was obtained for the suppressive function of proliferating Tregs from siplizumab cultures. Roughly 75-95% of proliferating CD4+ or CD8+ clones could not be assigned a naive or memory phenotype. Compared with memory T cells, unstimulated naive T cells appeared more diverse, and naive cells seemed to make a substantial contribution to the alloresponse.

Sorted unstimulated T cells and proliferating T cells recovered from mixed lymphocyte reactions underwent TCRbeta CDR3 sequencing. Fresh whole blood from ten HLA-typed healthy donors was used as the source from which PBMCs were isolated. Comment on this clone: No antigen is known for it. Per-base quality was not reported, and no clone a single base away is much larger than it.

Sequences GTSNPN (CDR1) and SVGIG (CDR2) are obtained from the germline V gene (reference sequence). Including the terminal cysteine and phenylalanine, the CDR3 comprises 13 residues. The sequence is cut down to CDR3 DNA, 39 bases in frame from base 1. At the junction V is shortened by 2 bases and J by 5 bases; bases outside the gene matches: 3. The library was generated by the immunoSEQ multiplex PCR assay. Roughly 10^5 TCR templates per sample were assayed on the deep sequencing platform. Genomic DNA extracted from sorted T cells was the material used for TCRbeta CDR3 sequencing. For the original study's pipeline: Clonal analysis of TCRbeta CDR3 data was done in the R programming language. Unstimulated samples were compared with post-reaction CFSE-low samples to define alloreactive CD4+ and CD8+ clones. Regulatory or non-regulatory origin of alloreactive CD4+ clones was assigned by matching sequences to the sorted unstimulated Treg and non-Treg repertoires. As stored in TCRdb, this immuneACCESS dataset retains in-frame rearrangements with V and J assigned. A fraction of the clones does not appear; measured against another copy, unresolved V genes explain less than half of the discrepancy, and the remainder lacks a known reason. V, J and clone size are taken as reported in that table, and D and trimming were inferred from the DNA itself. The sample has some 97,000 clones on record, about 91% of them singletons. The ten biggest clones cover approximately 2.7% of the sample.

The chain joins TRBV30 to TRBJ1-2; TRBD1 agrees with 9 junctional bases. The clonotype was recovered from a human donor in good health. Some clones in this sample may be carry-over from other donors' samples. The sample taken for sequencing was CD4+ T cells sorted from blood. The nucleotide sequence is given as TGTGCCTGGAGTCGGGGGACAGGGTATGGCTACACCTTC. The translation is CAWSRGTGYGYTF.